This T cell receptor beta chain was found in a study of cytomegalovirus exposure and HLA in healthy donors. Between the trimmed V and J ends, which lost 0 bases and 8 bases, there was a span of 10 bases. CDR1 and CDR2 (germline): GTSNPN, SVGIG (reference sequence). The CDR3 is made up of 13 amino acids. The PCR used 60 Vbeta and 13 Jbeta primers. This table comes from immunoSEQ multiplex PCR, and its TCRdb copy is limited to in-frame clones, with some not included. The sample lists about 120,000 clones, 75% occurring once. The chain joins TRBV30 to TRBJ2-2, with D possibly being TRBD2 (5 bases). The source is a middle-aged woman in good health and CMV-seropositive. Material for sequencing was PBMCs. CDR3 sequence: CAWSVLVGGELFF. CDR3 nucleotides: TGTGCCTGGAGTGTACTAGTCGGGGGGGAGCTGTTTTTT.